The present T cell receptor beta chain was sequenced within a study of T cells after yellow fever vaccination. Study-level background: Each low-cell-number fraction was prepared by means of SMART-Seq v4 Ultra Low Input. Broader study findings: Most primary-vaccination clones reappeared after the booster (more than 95% CD4, 88% CD8).

CDR1 is DFQATT and CDR2 is SNEGSKA in the germline V gene (reference sequence). V dropped 6 bases and J dropped 7; count of bases not matched to a gene: 14. This CDR3 has 15 amino acids. Generation of TCR cDNA used 5'RACE template switching (which added a universal primer site and UMIs). TCRdb ran MiXCR on the 5' RACE reads and lists one entry per CDR3 protein. The sample has 350,000 to 450,000 distinct CDR3 sequences, under 7.5% seen once. About this clonotype: Its antigen is undetermined.

This sequence originates from a man aged 25 to 45 who received the YFV17D yellow fever vaccine. J is TRBJ1-4 and V is TRBV20-1, with 7 bases that match TRBD1. This specimen consisted of PBMCs, obtained 5 days after the yellow fever booster vaccination. Written as DNA, the CDR3 is TGCAGTGCAGAGCCAAAAACAGGGGTCGGTGAAAAACTGTTTTTT. Translated: CSAEPKTGVGEKLFF.